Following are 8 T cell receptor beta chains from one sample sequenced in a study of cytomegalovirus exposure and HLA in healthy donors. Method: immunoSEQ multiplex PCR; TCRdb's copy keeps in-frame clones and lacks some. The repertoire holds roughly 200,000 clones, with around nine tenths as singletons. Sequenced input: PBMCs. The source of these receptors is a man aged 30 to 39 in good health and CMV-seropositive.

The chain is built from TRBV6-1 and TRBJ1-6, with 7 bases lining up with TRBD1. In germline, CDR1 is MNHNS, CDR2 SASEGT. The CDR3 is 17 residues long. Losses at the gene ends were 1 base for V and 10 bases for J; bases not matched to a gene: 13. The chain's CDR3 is CASSEGWDSPGDSPLHF. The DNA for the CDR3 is TGTGCCAGCAGTGAAGGGTGGGACAGCCCCGGGGACTCACCCCTCCACTTT.

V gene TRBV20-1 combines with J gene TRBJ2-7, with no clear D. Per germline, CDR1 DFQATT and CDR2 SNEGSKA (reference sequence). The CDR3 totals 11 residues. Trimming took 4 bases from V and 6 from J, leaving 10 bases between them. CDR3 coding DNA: TGCAGTGCTATCCCCCTCCGCGAGCAGTACTTC. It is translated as CSAIPLREQYF.

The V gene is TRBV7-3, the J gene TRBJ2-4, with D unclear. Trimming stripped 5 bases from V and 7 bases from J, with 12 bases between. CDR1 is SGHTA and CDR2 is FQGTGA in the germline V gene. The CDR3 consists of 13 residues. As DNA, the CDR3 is TGTGCCAGCAGCCCACGTGGGGTTAACATTCAGTACTTC. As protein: CASSPRGVNIQYF.

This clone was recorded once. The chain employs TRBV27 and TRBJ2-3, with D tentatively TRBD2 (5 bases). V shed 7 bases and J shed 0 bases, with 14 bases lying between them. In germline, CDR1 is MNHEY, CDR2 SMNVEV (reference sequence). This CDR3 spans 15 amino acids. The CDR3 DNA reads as TGTGCCAGCACTTCGACGGGATATAGCACAGATACGCAGTATTTT. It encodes CASTSTGYSTDTQYF.

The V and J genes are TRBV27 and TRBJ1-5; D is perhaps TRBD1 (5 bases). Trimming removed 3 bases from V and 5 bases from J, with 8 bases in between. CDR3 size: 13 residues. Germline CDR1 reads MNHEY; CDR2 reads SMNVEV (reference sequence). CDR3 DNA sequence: TGTGCCAGCAGTTTTTCGGGGGATCAGCCCCAGCATTTT. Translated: CASSFSGDQPQHF.

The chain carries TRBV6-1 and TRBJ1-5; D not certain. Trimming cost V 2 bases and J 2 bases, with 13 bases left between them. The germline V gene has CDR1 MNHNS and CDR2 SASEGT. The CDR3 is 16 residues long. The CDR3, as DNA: TGTGCCAGCAGTGAACAGGTTGCGTATGGCAATCAGCCCCAGCATTTT. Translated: CASSEQVAYGNQPQHF.

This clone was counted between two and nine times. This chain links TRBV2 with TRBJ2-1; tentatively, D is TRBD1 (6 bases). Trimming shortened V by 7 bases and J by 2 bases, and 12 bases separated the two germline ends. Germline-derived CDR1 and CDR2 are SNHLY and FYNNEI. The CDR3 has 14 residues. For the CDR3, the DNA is TGTGCCAGCAAAAGGACAGAGGCCTACAATGAGCAGTTCTTC. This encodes CASKRTEAYNEQFF.

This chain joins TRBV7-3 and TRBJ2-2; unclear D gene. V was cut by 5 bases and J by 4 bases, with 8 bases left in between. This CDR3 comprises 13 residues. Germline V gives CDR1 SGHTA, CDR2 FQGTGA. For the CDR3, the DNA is TGTGCCAGCAGCCCCCCCGGCACCGGGGAGCTGTTTTTT. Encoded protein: CASSPPGTGELFF.